This TCR beta chain derives from a study of blood T cell repertoires in COVID-19. Whole-study context: Spain, Italy and the United States supplied samples that represented acute and convalescent COVID-19.

It was during active infection that Seattle patients were enrolled and then longitudinally followed. The germline gives CDR1 LGHDT, CDR2 YNNKEL (reference sequence). There are 13 residues in the CDR3. Trimming cost V 6 bases and J 6 bases; bases outside gene matches: 7. Per the original data handling: By means of reference gene primer amplification, nucleated cell counts were estimated. The assay was immunoSEQ multiplex PCR, and TCRdb's table has in-frame clones only and misses some. The V and J calls and clone size come from that table; D and trimming were worked out from the DNA. This table holds 200,000 to 300,000 clones, roughly 82% found once.

The receptor's source is a woman over 75 with COVID-19, enrolled during active disease. The specimen sequenced was peripheral blood. J is TRBJ1-2 and V is TRBV3-1 (or the pseudogene TRBV3-2); 7 bases line up with TRBD1. DNA of the CDR3: TGTGCCAGCAGTCAAATTACAGGGGATGGCTACACCTTC. Translated, it gives CASSQITGDGYTF.